What follows is one T cell receptor (beta chain) and its context. The target antigen is unknown. The sample belongs to a study of cytomegalovirus exposure and HLA in healthy donors. General study results and limits: The study recorded 150 to 200 TCR beta chains that were cytomegalovirus-associated.

This table comes from immunoSEQ multiplex PCR, and its TCRdb copy is limited to in-frame clones, with some not included. The repertoire includes about 150,000 clones, approximately 94% of them detected once, and 1.5% to 2% sits in the top ten. Trimming cost V 8 bases and J 10 bases; bases outside gene matches: 14. From germline, CDR1 is MGHRA and CDR2 YSYEKL. CDR3 length: 15 amino acids. Sequencing was performed on PBMCs. J is TRBJ2-2 and V is TRBV4-1, with 9 bases fitting TRBD2. The source is a man younger than 30 in good health and CMV-seropositive. The DNA for the CDR3 is TGCGCCAGCCAACCGCGGGAGGGCCTCCCCGAGGAGCTGTTTTTT. Its translation: CASQPREGLPEELFF.